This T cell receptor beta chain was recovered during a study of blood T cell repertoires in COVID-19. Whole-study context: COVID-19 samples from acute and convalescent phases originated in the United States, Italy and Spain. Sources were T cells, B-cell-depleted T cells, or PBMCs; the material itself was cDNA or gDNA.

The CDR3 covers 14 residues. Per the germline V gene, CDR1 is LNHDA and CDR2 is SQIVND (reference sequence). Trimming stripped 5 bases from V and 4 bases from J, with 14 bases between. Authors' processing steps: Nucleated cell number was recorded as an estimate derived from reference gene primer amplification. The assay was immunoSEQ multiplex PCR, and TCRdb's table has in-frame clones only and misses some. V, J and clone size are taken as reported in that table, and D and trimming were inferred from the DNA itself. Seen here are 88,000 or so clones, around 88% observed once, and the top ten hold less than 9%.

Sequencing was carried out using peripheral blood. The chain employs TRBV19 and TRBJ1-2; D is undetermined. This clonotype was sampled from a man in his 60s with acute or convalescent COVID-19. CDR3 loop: CASSASTERYGYTF. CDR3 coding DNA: TGTGCCAGTAGTGCGTCGACGGAGCGCTATGGCTACACCTTC.